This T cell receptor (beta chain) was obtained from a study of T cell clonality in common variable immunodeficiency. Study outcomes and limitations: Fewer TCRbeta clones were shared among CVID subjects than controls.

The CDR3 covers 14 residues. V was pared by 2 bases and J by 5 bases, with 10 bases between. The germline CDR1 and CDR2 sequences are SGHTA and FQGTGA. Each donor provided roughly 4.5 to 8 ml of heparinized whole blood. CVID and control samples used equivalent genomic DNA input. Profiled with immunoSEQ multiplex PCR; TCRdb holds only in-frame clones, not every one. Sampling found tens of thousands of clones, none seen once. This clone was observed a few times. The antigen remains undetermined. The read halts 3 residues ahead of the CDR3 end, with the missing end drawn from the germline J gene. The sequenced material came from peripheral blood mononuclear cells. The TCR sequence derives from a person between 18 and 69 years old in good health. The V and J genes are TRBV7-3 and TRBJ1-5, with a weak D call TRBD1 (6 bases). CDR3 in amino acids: CASSLSGGDQPQHF. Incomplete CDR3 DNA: TGTGCCAGCAGCTTATCTGGGGGCGATCAGCCC.